The clone carrying this T cell receptor beta chain was seen only a few times. This sample is drawn from a study of T cells after yellow fever vaccination. With V trimmed by 5 bases and J by 8 bases, 11 bases remained unmatched. The CDR3 totals 15 residues. Germline V gene data show CDR1 as SGHTA and CDR2 as FQGNSA. A universal primer site and UMIs were added as TCR cDNA was made by 5'RACE template switching. TCRdb passed the 5' RACE reads through MiXCR, listing each CDR3 protein once. The top ten hold approximately 2.5% of the sample, which has around 150,000 distinct CDR3 sequences, around 7.3% seen once.

The specimen was CD4+ T cells sorted from PBMCs, collected 4 to 5 days after the first yellow fever vaccination. V gene TRBV7-2 combines with J gene TRBJ2-2, with TRBD2 matching 7 bases. The receptor's source is a man aged 18-30 years who received the YFV17D yellow fever vaccine. The CDR3 region is CASSQLVGGTGELFF. CDR3 DNA sequence: TGTGCCAGCAGCCAGTTGGTCGGGGGGACTGGGGAGCTGTTTTTT. Drawing the rest from reference TRBV7-2 and TRBJ2-2, the complete variable domain is GAGVSQSPSNKVTEKGKDVELRCDPISGHTALYWYRQSLGQGLEFLIYFQGNSAPDKSGLPSDRFSAERTGGSVSTLTIQRTQQEDSAVYLCASSQLVGGTGELFFGEGSRLTVL.